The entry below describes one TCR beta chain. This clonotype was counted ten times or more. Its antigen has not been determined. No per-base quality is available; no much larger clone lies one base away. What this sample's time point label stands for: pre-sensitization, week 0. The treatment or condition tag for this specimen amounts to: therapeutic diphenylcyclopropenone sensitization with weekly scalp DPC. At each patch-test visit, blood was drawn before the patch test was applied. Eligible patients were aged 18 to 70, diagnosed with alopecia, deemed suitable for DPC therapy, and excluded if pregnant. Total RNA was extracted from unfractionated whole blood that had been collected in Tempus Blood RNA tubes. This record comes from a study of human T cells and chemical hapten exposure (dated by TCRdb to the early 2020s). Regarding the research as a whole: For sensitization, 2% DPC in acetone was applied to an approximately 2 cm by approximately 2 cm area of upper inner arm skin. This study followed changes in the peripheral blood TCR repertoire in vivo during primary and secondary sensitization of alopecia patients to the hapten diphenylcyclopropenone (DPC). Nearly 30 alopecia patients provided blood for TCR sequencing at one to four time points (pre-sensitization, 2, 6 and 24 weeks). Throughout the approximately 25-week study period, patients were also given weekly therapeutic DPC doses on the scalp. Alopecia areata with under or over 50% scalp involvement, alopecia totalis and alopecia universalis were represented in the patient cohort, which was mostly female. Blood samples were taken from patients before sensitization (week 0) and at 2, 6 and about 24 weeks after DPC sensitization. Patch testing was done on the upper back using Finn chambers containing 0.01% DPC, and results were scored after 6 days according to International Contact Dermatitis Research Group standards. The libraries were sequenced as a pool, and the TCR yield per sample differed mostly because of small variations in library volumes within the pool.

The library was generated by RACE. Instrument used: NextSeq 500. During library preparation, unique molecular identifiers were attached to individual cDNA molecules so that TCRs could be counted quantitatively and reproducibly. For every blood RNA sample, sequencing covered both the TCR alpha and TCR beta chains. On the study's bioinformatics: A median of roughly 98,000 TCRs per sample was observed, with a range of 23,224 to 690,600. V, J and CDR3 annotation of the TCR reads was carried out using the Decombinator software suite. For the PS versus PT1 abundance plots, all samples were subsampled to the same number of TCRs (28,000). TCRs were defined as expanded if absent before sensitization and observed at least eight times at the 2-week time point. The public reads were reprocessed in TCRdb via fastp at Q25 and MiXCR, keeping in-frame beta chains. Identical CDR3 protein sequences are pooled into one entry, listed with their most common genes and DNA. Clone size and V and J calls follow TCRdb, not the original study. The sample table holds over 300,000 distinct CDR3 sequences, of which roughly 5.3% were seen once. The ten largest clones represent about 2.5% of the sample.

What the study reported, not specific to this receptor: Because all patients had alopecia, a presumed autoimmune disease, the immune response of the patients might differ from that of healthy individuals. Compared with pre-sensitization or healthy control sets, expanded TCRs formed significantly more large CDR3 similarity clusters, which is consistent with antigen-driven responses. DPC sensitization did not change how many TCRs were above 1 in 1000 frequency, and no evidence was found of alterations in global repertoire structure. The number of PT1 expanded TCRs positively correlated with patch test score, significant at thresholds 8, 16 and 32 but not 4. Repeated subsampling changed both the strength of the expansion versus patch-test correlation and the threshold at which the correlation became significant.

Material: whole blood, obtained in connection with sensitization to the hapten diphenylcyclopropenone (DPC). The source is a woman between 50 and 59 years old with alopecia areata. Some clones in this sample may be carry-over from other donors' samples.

The nucleotide sequence is given as TGTGCCAGCAGTTACACCCCAGACAGCTCCTACGAGCAGTACTTC. This translates into CASSYTPDSSYEQYF. The chain joins TRBV6-5 to TRBJ2-7; a tentative D match to TRBD1 spans 5 bases. CDR1 and CDR2 (MNHEY, SVGAGI) derive from the germline V gene. V is clipped by 2 bases and J by 0 bases, and the sequence between their germline boundaries is 11 bases long. From the cysteine through the phenylalanine, the CDR3 covers 15 amino acids. The DNA shown is the 45-base CDR3, in frame from base 1.